This T cell receptor beta chain was found in a study of naive and memory T cell subsets. Study-level findings and limits: Potentially, T cell activation and differentiation skew this RNA-based measurement.

This CDR3 is 15 amino acids long. Trimming took 2 bases from V and 7 from J; bases not matched to a gene: 5. CDR1 is SGHTA, CDR2 FQGTGA, per germline. Ligated cDNA underwent four rounds of PCR with nested alpha and beta constant region primers and SP2. Reverse transcription of blood and skin TCR RNA was primed at alpha and beta constant regions. One entry per CDR3 protein, called by TCRdb with MiXCR from the UMI-ligation and nested PCR reads. The data show about 26,000 distinct CDR3 sequences, with 4% to 6.5% seen just once and approximately 7.4% held by the top ten. The library had UMIs added by 3' ligation of an oligonucleotide to TCR cDNA. RNA was extracted from approximately 2.6 ml of whole blood of healthy adults. Unsorted total RNA, 1 to 1000 ng, was DNase treated before reverse transcription. A few counts support this clonotype. Its antigen is not known.

The chain carries TRBV7-3 and TRBJ2-1, with 10 bases matching TRBD2. The sequenced sample consisted of blood. The sequence derives from an adult in good health. In nucleotides, the CDR3 is TGTGCCAGCAGCTTATCTAGCGGGAGCATGAATGAGCAGTTCTTC. This codes for CASSLSSGSMNEQFF.